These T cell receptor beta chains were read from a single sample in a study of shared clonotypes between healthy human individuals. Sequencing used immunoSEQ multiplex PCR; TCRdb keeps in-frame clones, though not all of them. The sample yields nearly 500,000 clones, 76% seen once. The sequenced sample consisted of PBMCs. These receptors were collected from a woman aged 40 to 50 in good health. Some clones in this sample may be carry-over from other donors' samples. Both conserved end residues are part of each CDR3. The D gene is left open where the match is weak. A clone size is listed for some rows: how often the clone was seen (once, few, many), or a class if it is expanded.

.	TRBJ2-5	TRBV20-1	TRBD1	TGCAGTGCTCAGGGACAGGGGTCCCAGTACTTC	CSAQGQGSQYF
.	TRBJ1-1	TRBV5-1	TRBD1	TGCGCCAGCAGGGAACAGGGGGCGACTGAAGCTTTCTTT	CASREQGATEAFF
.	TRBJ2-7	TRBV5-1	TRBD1	TGCGCCAGCAGCTTGGTTGGACAGGCCTACGAGCAGTACTTC	CASSLVGQAYEQYF
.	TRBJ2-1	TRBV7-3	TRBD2	TGTGCCAGCAGCTTACAAGCGGGAGAGTACAATGAGCAGTTCTTC	CASSLQAGEYNEQFF
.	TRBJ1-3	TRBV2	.	TGTGCCAGCAGTGAGCGAGGCAGGAACTCTGGAAACACCATATATTTT	CASSERGRNSGNTIYF
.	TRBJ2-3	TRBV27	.	TGTGCCAGCAGTTACGGTAGCACAGATACGCAGTATTTT	CASSYGSTDTQYF
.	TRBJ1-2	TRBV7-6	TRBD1	TGTGCCAGCAGCCAGGGACAGGGGGGCTATGGCTACACCTTC	CASSQGQGGYGYTF
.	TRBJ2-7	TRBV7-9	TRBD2	TGTGCCAGCAGCTTAGCGCTGGGACTAGCGGGGGCTTACGAGCAGTACTTC	CASSLALGLAGAYEQYF
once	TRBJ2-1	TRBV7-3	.	TGTGCCAGCAGCGTGTCGGGGGGCCGAGGGGATGAGCAGTTCTTC	CASSVSGGRGDEQFF
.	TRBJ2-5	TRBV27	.	TGTGCCAGCAGAACCGGGCTCCAAGAGACCCAGTACTTC	CASRTGLQETQYF
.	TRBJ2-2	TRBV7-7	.	TGTGCCAGCAGCTTAGGTCCAGGGGACCTCACCGGGGAGCTGTTTTTT	CASSLGPGDLTGELFF
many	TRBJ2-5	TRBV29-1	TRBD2	TGCAGCGTTGGAGGACTAGCGGGACAAGAGACCCAGTACTTC	CSVGGLAGQETQYF
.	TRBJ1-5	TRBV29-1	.	TGCAGCGTACAAGGAGGGCAGCATCAGCCCCAGCATTTT	CSVQGGQHQPQHF
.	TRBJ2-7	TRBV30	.	TGTGCCTGGGCAGGGGTGGGTTACGAGCAGTACTTC	CAWAGVGYEQYF
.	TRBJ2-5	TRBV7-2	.	TGTGCCAGCAGCTTAGTGAGCCGGGAGACCCAGTACTTC	CASSLVSRETQYF
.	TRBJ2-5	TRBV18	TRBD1	TGTGCCAGCTCACTAAGACAGGGGCCACAAGAGACCCAGTACTTC	CASSLRQGPQETQYF
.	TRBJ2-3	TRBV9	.	TGTGCCAGCAGCGTAGCTCAGAGCACAGATACGCAGTATTTT	CASSVAQSTDTQYF
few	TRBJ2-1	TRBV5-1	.	TGCGCCAGCAGCCCGGCAATCTACAATGAGCAGTTCTTC	CASSPAIYNEQFF
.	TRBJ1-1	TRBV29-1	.	TGCAGCGTCGGGGCACTTCTGAACACTGAGGCTTTCTTT	CSVGALLNTEAFF
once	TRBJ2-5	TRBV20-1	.	TGCAGTGCTAGAATCCATGGGACCCAGTACTTC	CSARIHGTQYF
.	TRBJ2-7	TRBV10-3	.	TGTGCCATCAGTGAGGGGGCTAGCGGGACAGGCGAGCAGTACTTC	CAISEGASGTGEQYF
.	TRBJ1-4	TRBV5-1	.	TGCGCCAGCAGCTTGGGGGGTATCCAATCCAATTCCGGTAATGAAAAACTGTTTTTT	CASSLGGIQSNSGNEKLFF
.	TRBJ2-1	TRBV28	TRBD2	TGTGCCAGCGGAAGGGCCGGGAGGGCCCGGAATGAGCAGTTCTTC	CASGRAGRARNEQFF
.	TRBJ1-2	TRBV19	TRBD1	TGTGCCAGCGTCCTAGACAGGGGGGTGACGCATGGCTACACCTTC	CASVLDRGVTHGYTF
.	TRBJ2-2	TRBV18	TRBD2	TGTGCCAGCTCACCGTACCTAGCGGGGACGAACACCGGGGAGCTGTTTTTT	CASSPYLAGTNTGELFF
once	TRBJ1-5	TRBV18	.	TGTGCCAGCTCACCACAGGGGGGAGGAAGCAATCAGCCCCAGCATTTT	CASSPQGGGSNQPQHF
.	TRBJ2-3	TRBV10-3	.	TGTGCCATCAGTGGGGGGGCCGATAGCACAGATACGCAGTATTTT	CAISGGADSTDTQYF
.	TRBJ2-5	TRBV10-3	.	TGTGCCATCAGTGAGTCTCTAGCCCAAGAGACCCAGTACTTC	CAISESLAQETQYF
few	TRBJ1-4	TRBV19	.	TGTGCCAGTAGTATAGACCGGACGGCCGCGGAACTGTTTTTT	CASSIDRTAAELFF
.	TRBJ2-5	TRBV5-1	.	TGCGCCAGCAGCTTACTGGAGGGCCAAGAGACCCAGTACTTC	CASSLLEGQETQYF
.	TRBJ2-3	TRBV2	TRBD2	TGTGCCAGCAGCCGACTAGCGGGAGTCACCACAGATACGCAGTATTTT	CASSRLAGVTTDTQYF
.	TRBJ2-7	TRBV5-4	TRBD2	TGTGCCAGCAGCGCGGGTCTAGCGGATTACGAGCAGTACTTC	CASSAGLADYEQYF
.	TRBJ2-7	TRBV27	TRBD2	TGTGCCAGCAGTATGATTACTAGCGGGTTGTACGAGCAGTACTTC	CASSMITSGLYEQYF
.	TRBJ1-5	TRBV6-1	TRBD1	TGTGCCAGCAGAGAACTATCAGGGGGCAGTCAGCCCCAGCATTTT	CASRELSGGSQPQHF
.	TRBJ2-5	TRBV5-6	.	TGTGCCAGCAGCTTGGGGTTGGCCCAGACAGGGAGGGGAGAGACCCAGTACTTC	CASSLGLAQTGRGETQYF
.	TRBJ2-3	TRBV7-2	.	TGTGCCAGCAGCTTAGAACGGAGCACAGATACGCAGTATTTT	CASSLERSTDTQYF
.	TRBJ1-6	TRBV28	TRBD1	TGTGCCAGCTTGGACAGGGATAATTCACCCCTCCACTTT	CASLDRDNSPLHF
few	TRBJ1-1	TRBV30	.	TGTGCCTCAAACAGGGTGAACACTGAAGCTTTCTTT	CASNRVNTEAFF
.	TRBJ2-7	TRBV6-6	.	TGTGCCACCGACGAGCAGTACTTC	CATDEQYF
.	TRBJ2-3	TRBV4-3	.	TGCGCCAGCAGCCAAGAGAGCACAGATACGCAGTATTTT	CASSQESTDTQYF
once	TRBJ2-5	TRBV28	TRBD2	TGTGCCAGCAGTTTGGCTCGGCTAGCGGCGTACCAAGAGACCCAGTACTTC	CASSLARLAAYQETQYF
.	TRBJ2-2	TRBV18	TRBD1	TGTGCCAGCTCCCGGGACAGGGATACCGGGGAGCTGTTTTTT	CASSRDRDTGELFF
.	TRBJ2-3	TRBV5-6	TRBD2	TGTGCCAGCAGCTGGGCGGGACTAGCGGGGAGCACAGATACGCAGTATTTT	CASSWAGLAGSTDTQYF
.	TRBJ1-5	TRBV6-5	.	TGTGCCAGCGGTTCGCAGTCGAATCAGCCCCAGCATTTT	CASGSQSNQPQHF
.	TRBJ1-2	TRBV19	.	TGTGCCAGTAGTATGTCGGAAAGTACGTCCGGCTACACCTTC	CASSMSESTSGYTF
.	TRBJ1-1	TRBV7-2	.	TGTGCCAGCAGCTTAGCACAGATATATGAAGCTTTCTTT	CASSLAQIYEAFF
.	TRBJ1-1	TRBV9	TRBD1	TGTGCCAGCAGCGTAGTGGACAGGGGGTCGACTGAAGCTTTCTTT	CASSVVDRGSTEAFF
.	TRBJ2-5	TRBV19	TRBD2	TGTGCCAGTGCCGGGGGTAGCGGGAGGGCCGAAGAGACCCAGTACTTC	CASAGGSGRAEETQYF
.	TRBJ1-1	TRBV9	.	TGTGCCAGCAGCTCACCTAGTCTCCACACGAACACTGAAGCTTTCTTT	CASSSPSLHTNTEAFF
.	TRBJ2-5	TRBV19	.	TGTGCCAGTAGTATACAGCAGGGGCCTCAAGAGACCCAGTACTTC	CASSIQQGPQETQYF
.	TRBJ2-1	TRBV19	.	TGTGCCAGTAGTGTAAAGATCCAGAAATACAATGAGCAGTTCTTC	CASSVKIQKYNEQFF
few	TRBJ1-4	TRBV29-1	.	TGCAGCGTAGGACGTTCAACTAATGAAAAACTGTTTTTT	CSVGRSTNEKLFF